The clone carrying this T cell receptor beta chain occurred a few times. This sample is part of a study of blood T cell repertoires in COVID-19. On the study more broadly: Samples of COVID-19 (acute and convalescent) were obtained from the United States, Italy and Spain. T cells, B-cell-depleted T cells, or PBMCs supplied cDNA or gDNA.

The CDR3 is made up of 12 amino acids. V dropped 7 bases and J dropped 4 bases, with 11 bases sitting between them. CDR1 is MNHEY, CDR2 SVGAGI, per germline. In the authors' workflow: Amplification of reference gene primers provided the estimated nucleated cell counts. This table comes from immunoSEQ multiplex PCR, and its TCRdb copy is limited to in-frame clones, with some not included. The V and J calls and clone size come from that table; D and trimming were worked out from the DNA. The repertoire has approximately 140,000 clones, more than 75% of them found once; the top ten carry around 13%. V is TRBV6-5 and J is TRBJ2-7; maybe TRBD1 (5 bases). Specimen: peripheral blood. The clonotype comes from an elderly man with acute or convalescent COVID-19. This chain's CDR3 is CASISQGYEQYF. DNA of the CDR3: TGTGCCAGCATTTCCCAGGGTTACGAGCAGTACTTC.